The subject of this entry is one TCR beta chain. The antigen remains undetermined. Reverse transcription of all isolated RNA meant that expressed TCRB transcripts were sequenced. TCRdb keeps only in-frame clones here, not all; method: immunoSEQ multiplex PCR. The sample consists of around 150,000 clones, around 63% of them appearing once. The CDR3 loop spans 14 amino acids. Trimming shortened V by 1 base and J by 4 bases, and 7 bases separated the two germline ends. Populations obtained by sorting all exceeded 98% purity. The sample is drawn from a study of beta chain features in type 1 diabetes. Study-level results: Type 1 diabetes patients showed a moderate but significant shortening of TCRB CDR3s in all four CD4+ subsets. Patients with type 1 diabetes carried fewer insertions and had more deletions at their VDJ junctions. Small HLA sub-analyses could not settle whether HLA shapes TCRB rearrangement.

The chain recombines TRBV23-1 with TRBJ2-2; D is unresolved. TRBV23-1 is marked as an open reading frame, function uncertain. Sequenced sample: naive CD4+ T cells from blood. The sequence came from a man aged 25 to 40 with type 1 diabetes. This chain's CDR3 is CASSQLWATGELFF. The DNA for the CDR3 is TGCGCCAGCAGTCAATTGTGGGCCACCGGGGAGCTGTTTTTT.